Sequencing of this T cell receptor (beta chain) was carried out in a study of T cell responses to AZD1222 COVID-19 vaccine. Study results and limitations: Without day 14 samples, only post-peak T cell repertoires were studied. Just 5 or 6 AZD1222 recipients tested seropositive at baseline. Most donors were white British, females outnumbered males, and clonal diversity was possibly underestimated.

Trimming left V 6 bases short and J 0 bases short, with 15 bases between. Germline assignment: CDR1 KGHSH and CDR2 LQKENI. This CDR3 is 16 amino acids long. With regard to this clone: The target antigen is unknown.

Assay: immunoSEQ multiplex PCR; the TCRdb copy retains only in-frame clones and omits some. Found here are about 140,000 clones, 75% to 90% of them singletons; the top ten hold 4.7%. The chain has TRBV18 and TRBJ2-4; D is possibly TRBD1 (5 bases). Sequenced here: peripheral blood, sampled on day 0 of AZD1222 vaccination. The sequence came from an adult in good health. In DNA form, the CDR3 reads TGTGCCAGCTCCAACCCAGGGTCACTAGCCAAAAACATTCAGTACTTC. Its protein product is CASSNPGSLAKNIQYF.